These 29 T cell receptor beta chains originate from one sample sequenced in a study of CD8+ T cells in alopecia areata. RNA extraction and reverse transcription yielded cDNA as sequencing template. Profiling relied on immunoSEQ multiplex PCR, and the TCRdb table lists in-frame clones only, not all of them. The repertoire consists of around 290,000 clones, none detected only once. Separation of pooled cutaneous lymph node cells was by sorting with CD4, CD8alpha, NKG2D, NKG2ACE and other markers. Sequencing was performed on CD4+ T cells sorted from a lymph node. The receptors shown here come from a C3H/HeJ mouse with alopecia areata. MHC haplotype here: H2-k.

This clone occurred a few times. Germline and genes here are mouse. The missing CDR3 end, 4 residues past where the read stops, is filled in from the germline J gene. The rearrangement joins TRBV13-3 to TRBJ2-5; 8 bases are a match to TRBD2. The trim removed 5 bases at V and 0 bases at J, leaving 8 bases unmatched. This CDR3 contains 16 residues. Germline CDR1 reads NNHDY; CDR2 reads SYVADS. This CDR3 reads CASRPDWGLNQDTQYF. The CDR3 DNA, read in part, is TGTGCCAGCAGGCCCGACTGGGGACTTAACCAAGAC.

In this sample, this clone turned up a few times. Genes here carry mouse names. The sequenced CDR3 bases are TGTGCCAGCAGTGAAGGTGGGGGGGCTGCAAACACA. Its protein is CASSEGGGAANT. The full CDR3 sequence reads CASSEGGGAANTEVFF. The J gene is TRBJ1-1, the V gene TRBV13-1, with D maybe TRBD1 (6 bases). The read ends 4 residues early relative to the CDR3; the germline J gene fills the gap. Germline-derived CDR1 and CDR2 are NSHNY and SYGAGN. CDR3 size: 16 residues. Trimming pared 2 bases from V and 0 bases from J, leaving 14 bases between.

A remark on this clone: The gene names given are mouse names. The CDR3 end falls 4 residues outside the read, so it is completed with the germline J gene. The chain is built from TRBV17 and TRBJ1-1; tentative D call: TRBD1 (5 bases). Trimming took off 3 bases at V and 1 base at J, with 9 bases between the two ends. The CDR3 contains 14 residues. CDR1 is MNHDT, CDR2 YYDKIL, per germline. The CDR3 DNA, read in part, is TGTGCTAGCAGTAGTGGGGGGAGAAACACA. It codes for CASSSGGRNT. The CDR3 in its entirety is CASSSGGRNTEVFF. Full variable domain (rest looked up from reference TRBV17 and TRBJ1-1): DTTVKQNPRYKLARVGKPVNLICSQTMNHDTMYWYQKKPNQAPKLLLFYYDKILNREADTFEKFQSSRPNNSFCSLYIGSAGLEYSAMYLCASSSGGRNTEVFFGKGTRLTVV.

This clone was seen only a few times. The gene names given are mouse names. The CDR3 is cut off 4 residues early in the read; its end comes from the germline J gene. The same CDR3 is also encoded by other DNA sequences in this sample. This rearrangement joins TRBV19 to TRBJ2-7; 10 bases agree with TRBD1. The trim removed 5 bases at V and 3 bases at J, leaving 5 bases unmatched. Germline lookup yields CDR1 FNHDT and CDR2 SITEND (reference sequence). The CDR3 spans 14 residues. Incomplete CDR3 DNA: TGTGCCAGCAGCCCCGGGACAGGGGTCTAT. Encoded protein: CASSPGTGVY. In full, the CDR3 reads CASSPGTGVYEQYF.

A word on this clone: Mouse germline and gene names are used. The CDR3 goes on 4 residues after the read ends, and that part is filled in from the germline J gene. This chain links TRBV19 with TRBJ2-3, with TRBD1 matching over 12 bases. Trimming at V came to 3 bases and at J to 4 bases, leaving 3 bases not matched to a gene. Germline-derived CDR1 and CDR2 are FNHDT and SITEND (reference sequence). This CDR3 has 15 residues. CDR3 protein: CASSRGQGASETLYF. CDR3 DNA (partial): TGTGCCAGCAGTAGGGGACAGGGGGCCTCAGAA.

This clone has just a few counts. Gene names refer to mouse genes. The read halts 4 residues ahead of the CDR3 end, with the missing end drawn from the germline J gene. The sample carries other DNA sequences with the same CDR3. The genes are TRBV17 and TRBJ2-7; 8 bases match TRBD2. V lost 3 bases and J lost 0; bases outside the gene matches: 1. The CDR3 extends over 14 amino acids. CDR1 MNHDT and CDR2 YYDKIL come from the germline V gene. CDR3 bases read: TGTGCTAGCAGTAGCTGGGGGGACTCCTAT. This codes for CASSSWGDSY. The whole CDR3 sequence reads CASSSWGDSYEQYF.

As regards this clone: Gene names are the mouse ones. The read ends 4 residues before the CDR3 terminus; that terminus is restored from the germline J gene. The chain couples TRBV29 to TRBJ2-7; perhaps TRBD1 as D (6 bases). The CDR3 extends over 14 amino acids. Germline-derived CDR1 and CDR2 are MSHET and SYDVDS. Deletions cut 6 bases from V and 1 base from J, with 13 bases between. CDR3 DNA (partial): TGTGCTAGCAGGCCACAGGGTGGGTCCTAT. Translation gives CASRPQGGSY. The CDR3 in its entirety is CASRPQGGSYEQYF. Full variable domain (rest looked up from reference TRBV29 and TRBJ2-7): DMKVTQMPRYLIKRMGENVLLECGQDMSHETMYWYRQDPGLGLQLIYISYDVDSNSEGDIPKGYRVSRKKREHFSLILDSAKTNQTSVYFCASRPQGGSYEQYFGPGTRLTVL.

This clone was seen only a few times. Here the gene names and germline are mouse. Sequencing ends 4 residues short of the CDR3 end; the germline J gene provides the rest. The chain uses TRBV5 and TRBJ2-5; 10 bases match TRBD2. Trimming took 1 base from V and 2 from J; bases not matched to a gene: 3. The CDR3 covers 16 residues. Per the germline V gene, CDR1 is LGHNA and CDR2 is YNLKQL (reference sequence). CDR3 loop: CASSQVWGGGQDTQYF. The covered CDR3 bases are TGTGCCAGCAGCCAAGTCTGGGGGGGCGGCCAAGAC.

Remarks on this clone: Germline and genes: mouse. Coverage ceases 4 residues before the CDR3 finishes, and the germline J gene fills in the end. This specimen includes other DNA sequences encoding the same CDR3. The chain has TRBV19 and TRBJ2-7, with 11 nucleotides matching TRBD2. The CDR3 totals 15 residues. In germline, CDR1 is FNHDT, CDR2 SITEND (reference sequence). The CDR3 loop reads CASSIGGTGGYEQYF. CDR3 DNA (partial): TGTGCCAGCAGTATAGGAGGGACTGGGGGTTAT.

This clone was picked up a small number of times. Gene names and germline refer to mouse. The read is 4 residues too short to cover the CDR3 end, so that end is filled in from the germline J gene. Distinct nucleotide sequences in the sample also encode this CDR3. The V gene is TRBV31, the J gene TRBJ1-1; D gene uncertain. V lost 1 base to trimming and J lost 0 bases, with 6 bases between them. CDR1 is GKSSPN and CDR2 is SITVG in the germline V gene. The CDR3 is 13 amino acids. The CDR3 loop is CAWSPQANTEVFF. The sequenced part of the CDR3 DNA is TGTGCCTGGAGTCCCCAAGCAAACACA.

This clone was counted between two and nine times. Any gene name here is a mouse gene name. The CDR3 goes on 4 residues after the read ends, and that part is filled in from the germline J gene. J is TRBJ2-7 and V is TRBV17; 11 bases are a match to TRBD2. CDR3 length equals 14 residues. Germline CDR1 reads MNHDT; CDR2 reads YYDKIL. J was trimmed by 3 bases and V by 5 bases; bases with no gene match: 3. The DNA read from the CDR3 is TGTGCTAGCAGTGAGACTGGGGGGGTCTAT. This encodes CASSETGGVY. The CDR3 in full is CASSETGGVYEQYF.

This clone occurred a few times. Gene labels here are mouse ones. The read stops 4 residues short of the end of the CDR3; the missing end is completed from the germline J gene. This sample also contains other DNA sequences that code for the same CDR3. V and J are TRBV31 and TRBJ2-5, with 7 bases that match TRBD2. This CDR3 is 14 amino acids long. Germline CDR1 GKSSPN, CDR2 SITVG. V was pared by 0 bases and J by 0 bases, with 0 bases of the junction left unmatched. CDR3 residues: CAWSLGGNQDTQYF. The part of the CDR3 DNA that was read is TGTGCCTGGAGTCTGGGGGGGAACCAAGAC.

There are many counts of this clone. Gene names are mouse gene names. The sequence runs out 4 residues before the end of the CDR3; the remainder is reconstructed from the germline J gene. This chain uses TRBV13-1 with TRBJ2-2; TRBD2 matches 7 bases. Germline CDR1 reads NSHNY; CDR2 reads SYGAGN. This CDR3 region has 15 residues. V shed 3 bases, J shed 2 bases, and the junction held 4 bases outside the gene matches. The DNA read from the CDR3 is TGTGCCAGCAGTGTCTTCTGGGGGAACACCGGG. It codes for CASSVFWGNTG. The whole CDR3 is CASSVFWGNTGQLYF.

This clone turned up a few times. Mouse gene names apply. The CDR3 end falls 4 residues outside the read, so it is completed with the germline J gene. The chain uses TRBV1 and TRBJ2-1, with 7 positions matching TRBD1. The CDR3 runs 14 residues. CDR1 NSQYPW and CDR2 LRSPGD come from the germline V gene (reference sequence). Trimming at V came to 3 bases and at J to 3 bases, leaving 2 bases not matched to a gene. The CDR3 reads CTCSATGIYAEQFF. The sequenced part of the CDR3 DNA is TGCACCTGCAGTGCGACAGGGATCTATGCT.

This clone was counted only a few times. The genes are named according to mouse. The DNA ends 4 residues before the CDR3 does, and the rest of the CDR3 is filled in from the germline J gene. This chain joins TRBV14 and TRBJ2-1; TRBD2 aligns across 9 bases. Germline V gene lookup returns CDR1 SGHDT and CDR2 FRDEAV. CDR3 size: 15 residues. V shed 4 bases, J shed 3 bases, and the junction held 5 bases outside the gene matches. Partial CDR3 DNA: TGTGCCAGCAGTCCCCTCTGGGGGGGCTATGCT. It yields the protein CASSPLWGGYA. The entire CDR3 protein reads CASSPLWGGYAEQFF.

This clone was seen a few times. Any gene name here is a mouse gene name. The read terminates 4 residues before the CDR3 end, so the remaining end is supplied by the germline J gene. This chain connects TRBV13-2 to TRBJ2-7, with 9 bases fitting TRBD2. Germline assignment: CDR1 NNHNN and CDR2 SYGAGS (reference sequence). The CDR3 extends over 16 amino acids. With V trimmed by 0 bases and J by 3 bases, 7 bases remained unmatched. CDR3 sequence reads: CASGDAHWGAFYEQYF. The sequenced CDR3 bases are TGTGCCAGCGGTGATGCTCACTGGGGGGCGTTCTAT.

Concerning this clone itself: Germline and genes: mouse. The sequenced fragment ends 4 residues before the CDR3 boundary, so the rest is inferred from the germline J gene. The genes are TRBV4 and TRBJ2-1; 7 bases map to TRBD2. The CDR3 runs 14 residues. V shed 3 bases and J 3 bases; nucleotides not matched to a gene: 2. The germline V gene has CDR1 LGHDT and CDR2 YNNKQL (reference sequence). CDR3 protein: CASSYGTVYAEQFF. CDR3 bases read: TGTGCCAGCAGCTATGGGACTGTCTATGCT. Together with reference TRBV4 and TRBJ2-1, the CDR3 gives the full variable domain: ETAVFQTPNYHVTQVGNEVSFNCKQTLGHDTMYWYKQDSKKLLKIMFSYNNKQLIVNETVPRRFSPQSSDKAHLNLRIKSVEPEDSAVYLCASSYGTVYAEQFFGPGTRLTVL.

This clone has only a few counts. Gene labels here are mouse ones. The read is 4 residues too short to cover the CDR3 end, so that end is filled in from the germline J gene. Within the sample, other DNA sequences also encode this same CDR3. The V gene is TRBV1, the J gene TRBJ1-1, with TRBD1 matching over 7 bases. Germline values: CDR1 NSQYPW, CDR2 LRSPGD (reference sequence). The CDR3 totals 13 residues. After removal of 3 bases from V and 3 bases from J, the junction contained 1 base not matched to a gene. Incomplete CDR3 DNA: TGCACCTGCAGTGCTACAGGGGACACA. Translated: CTCSATGDT. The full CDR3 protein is CTCSATGDTEVFF.

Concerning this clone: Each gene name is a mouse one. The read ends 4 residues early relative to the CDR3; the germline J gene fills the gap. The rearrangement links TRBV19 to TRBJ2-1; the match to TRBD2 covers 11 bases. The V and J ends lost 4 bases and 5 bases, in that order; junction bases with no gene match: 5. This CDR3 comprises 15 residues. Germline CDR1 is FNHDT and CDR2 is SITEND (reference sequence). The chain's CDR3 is CASSYWGGRDAEQFF. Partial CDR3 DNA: TGTGCCAGCAGTTACTGGGGGGGCAGGGATGCT.

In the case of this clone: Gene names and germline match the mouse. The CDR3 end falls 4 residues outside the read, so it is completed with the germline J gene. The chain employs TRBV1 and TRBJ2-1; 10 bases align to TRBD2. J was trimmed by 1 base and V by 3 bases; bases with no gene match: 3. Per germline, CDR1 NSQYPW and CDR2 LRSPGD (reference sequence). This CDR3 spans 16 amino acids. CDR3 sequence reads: CTCSAQTGGNYAEQFF. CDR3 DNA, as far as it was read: TGCACCTGCAGTGCCCAGACTGGGGGGAACTATGCT.

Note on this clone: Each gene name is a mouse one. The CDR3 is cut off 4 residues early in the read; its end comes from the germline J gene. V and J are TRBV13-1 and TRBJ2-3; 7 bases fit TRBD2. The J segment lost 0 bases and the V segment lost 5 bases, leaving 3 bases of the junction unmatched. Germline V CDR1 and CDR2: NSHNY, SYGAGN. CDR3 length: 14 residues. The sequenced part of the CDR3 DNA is TGTGCCAGCAGGGAGGACTGGAGTGCAGAA. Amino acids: CASREDWSAE. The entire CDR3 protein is CASREDWSAETLYF.

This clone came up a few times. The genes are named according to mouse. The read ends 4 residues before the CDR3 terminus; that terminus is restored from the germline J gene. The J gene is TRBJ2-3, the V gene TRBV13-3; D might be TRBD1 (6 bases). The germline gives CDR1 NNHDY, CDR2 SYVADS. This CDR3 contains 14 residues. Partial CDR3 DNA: TGTGCCAGCAGTGGGACAGATGGAGGAGAA. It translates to CASSGTDGGE. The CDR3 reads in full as CASSGTDGGETLYF.

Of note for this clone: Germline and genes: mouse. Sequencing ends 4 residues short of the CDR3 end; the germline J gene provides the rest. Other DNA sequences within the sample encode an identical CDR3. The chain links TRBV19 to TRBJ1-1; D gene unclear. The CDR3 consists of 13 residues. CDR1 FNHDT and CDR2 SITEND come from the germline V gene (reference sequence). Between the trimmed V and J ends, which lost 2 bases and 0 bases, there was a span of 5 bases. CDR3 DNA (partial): TGTGCCAGCAGTATCCAGGCAAACACA. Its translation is CASSIQANT. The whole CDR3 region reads CASSIQANTEVFF.

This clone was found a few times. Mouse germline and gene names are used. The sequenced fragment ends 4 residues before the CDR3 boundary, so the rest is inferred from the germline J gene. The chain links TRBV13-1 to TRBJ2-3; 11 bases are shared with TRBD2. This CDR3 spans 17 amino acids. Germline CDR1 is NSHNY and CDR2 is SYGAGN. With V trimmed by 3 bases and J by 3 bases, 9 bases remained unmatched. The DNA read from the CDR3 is TGTGCCAGCAGTGGAAACTGGGGGGGCGGAGGGGCAGAA. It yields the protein CASSGNWGGGGAE. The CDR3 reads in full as CASSGNWGGGGAETLYF.

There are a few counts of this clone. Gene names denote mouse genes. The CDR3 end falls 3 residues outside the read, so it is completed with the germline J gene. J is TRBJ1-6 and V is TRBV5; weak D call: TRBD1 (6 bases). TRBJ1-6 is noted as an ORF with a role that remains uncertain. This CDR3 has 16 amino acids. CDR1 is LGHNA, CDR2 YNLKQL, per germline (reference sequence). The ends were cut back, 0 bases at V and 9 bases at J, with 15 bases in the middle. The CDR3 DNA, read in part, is TGTGCCAGCAGCCAAGAGCGGGACAAAGGGGGTTCGCCC. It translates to CASSQERDKGGSP. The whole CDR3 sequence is CASSQERDKGGSPLYF.

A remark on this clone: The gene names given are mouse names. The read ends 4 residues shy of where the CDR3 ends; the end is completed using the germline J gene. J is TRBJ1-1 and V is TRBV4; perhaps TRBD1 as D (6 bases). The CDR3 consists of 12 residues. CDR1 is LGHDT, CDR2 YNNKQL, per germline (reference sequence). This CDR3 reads CASSFRDKEVFF. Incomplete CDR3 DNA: TGTGCCAGCAGCTTCCGGGACAAA.

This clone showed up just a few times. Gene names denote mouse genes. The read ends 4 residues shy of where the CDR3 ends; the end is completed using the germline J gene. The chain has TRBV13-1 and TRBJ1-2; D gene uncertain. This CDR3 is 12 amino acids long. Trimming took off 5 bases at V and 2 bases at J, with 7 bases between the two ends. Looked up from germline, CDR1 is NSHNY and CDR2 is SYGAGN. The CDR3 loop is CASRTVNSDYTF. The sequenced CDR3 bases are TGTGCCAGCAGAACAGTGAACTCC.

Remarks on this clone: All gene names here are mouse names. CDR3 DNA, as far as it was read: TGTGCCAGCAGTATAGTCCAGGGAGGAAGTGCAGAA. This codes for CASSIVQGGSAE. The complete CDR3 sequence is CASSIVQGGSAETLYF. V gene TRBV19 combines with J gene TRBJ2-3; TRBD1 might be the D (5 bases). Coverage ceases 4 residues before the CDR3 finishes, and the germline J gene fills in the end. Germline CDR1 reads FNHDT; CDR2 reads SITEND (reference sequence). V was clipped by 0 bases and J by 0 bases, with 11 bases between them. The CDR3 runs 16 residues. The full variable domain, in which reference TRBV19 and TRBJ2-3 provide the parts outside the CDR3, is GGIITQTPKFLIGQEGQKLTLKCQQNFNHDTMYWYRQDSGKGLRLIYYSITENDLQKGDLSEGYDASREKKSSFSLTVTSAQKNEMAVFLCASSIVQGGSAETLYFGSGTRLTVL.

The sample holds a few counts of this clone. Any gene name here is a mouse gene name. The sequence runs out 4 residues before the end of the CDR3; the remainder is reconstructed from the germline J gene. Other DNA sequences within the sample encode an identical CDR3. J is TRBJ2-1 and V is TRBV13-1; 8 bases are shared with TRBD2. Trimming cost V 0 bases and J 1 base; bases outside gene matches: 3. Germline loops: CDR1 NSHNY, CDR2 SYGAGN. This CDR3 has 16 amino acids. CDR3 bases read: TGTGCCAGCAGTGATGCGTCTGGGGGGAACTATGCT. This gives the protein CASSDASGGNYA. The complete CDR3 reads CASSDASGGNYAEQFF.